The source of this T cell receptor (beta chain) is a study of blood T cells in healthy people across ages (dated by TCRdb to between 2014 and 2017). With respect to the entire study: Template switching captured roughly one uniquely barcoded TCR beta cDNA molecule per two T cells in model experiments. The study measured age-related changes in TCR beta repertoire diversity using deep sequencing normalized with unique cDNA molecular identifiers. The donors were divided into four age groups: young (average around 16 years), middle-aged (over 35), aged (62) and long-lived (about 90). Using the same blood draw, the study looked at two additional independent replicas of 1 million unique cDNA reads for two donors, one aged 18 to 30 and the other aged 80 or older.

Study-wide conclusions, independent of this receptor: Conclusive comparison of naive and antigen-experienced compartments was prevented by the profiling of bulk unsorted PBMCs. Compared with the aged group, the long-lived group had more naive CD4+ T cells, fewer expanded clones and increased TCR diversity, suggesting age selection. Estimates of total diversity based on one million sequenced T cells were considered lower bounds and underestimates. As age increased, observed TCR beta diversity per million T cells dropped in a roughly linear way, and a significant reduction was already evident by age roughly 40. There was a strong correlation between observed TCR beta diversity and the percentage of naive T cells measured by flow cytometry. Donor CMV infection status was unknown, potentially confounding age-related changes in expanded clonotypes.

The method was 5' RACE. These reads were obtained on an Illumina HiSeq 2500. A second PCR of about 6 to 12 cycles was performed with a sample-barcoded 5' primer and a J-beta primer mix. Each TCR beta cDNA molecule received a unique molecular identifier from a template-switch 5' adaptor carrying 12 random nucleotides. At least 2.5 million CDR3-containing paired-end reads were obtained from each sample. All of the RNA was converted into first-strand cDNA using the Mint cDNA synthesis kit, with a TRBC-specific oligonucleotide serving as the primer. After uracil-DNA glycosylase treatment, a first 18-cycle PCR used universal primers M1SS and BC2_uni_R on all cDNA. The study's own analysis went as follows. For normalization, 1 million high-quality reads, each with a distinct molecular identifier, were randomly selected from each sample. Instead of being binned into consensus sequences, reads with shared molecular identifiers were discarded. CDR3 identification, clonotype clustering and error correction used MiTCR with a Q25 quality threshold and the strictest error-elimination algorithm. A nonparametric unseen species model with Euler transformation was used to estimate a lower bound on total TCR beta diversity. TCRdb reanalyzed the raw reads on its own, using fastp at Q25 for trimming and MiXCR for clone calling, and kept in-frame beta chains. Each CDR3 protein appears once, grouped with its most common genes and DNA. None of the V and J calls come from the authors' own analysis; TCRdb made them. The table for this sample lists 750,000 to 950,000 distinct CDR3 sequences; under 35% of them were counted only once. The ten largest make up about 9.4% of the sample.

Systemically healthy Caucasian individuals from Russia, around 38 in total and aged about 6 to 90 years, were included as donors. Each donor gave 8 to 10 milliliters of peripheral blood, drawn into EDTA-treated Vacutainer tubes. Ficoll-Paque density-gradient centrifugation was used to isolate PBMCs, with at least 6 million obtained per sample. Trizol reagent was used to extract total RNA from the PBMCs, yielding at least 6 micrograms per sample. The percentages of naive CD45RAhigh/CD27high T cells were determined by flow cytometry on a PBMC aliquot from every donor. The germline V gene encodes CDR1 SGHRS and CDR2 YFSETQ. Measured from the cysteine to the phenylalanine, the CDR3 is 15 residues long. Left in the record is the CDR3 DNA by itself, 45 bases read in frame from the first base. V loses 4 bases of germline sequence and J loses 1 base, and the interval between the two ends is 14 bases. This clonotype has just a few counts. Its recognized antigen is unknown. Base qualities were left out, and no much larger clone turns up one base away.

The data were also submitted as part of a second study, on T cells of mothers and their children. The second study reports: Nine systemically healthy Caucasian individuals, comprising three mothers and their six children, were included as donors. cDNA synthesis used all of the extracted RNA, with roughly 1.6 ug of RNA in each 15 ul reaction. In the second PCR, the M1S primer added sample barcodes and 2-4 random nucleotides. Over 8.5 million TCR beta CDR3 reads were obtained for each mother, and some 3.1 million reads were obtained for each child. In both related and unrelated pairs, thymic selection shapes the output of TCR recombination in a similar way, with inherited differences having only a minor effect. Normalized repertoire overlap was always slightly but never significantly higher in related than unrelated mother-child pairs. With a sensitivity of approximately 100 clones per million clonotypes, no persistent microchimeric T cell clones were detected. In the study, deep NGS was used to compare the TCR beta repertoires of mothers and children, and features distinguishing related mother-child pairs from unrelated individuals were sought. Mothers averaged roughly 40 +/- 4 years of age and children averaged around 10 +/- 4 years. Libraries were sequenced on Illumina HiSeq 2000 with 100+100 nt paired-end reads after adapter ligation with NEBNext reagents. To prevent cross-contamination, the mother and child libraries were prepared a month apart and were sequenced in separate runs. Between roughly 450,000 and 2,000,000 distinct TCR beta clonotypes were identified per donor. Naive TCR beta clonotypes were estimated from low-frequency clonotypes matched to each donor's FACS-determined naive share, without sorting.

The sample was blood. The sequence was collected from a woman aged 40 to 50 in good health. The chain was built from TRBV5-1 and TRBJ1-1; perhaps TRBD1 is the D gene, with 6 bases matching. The CDR3 sequence is CASSAIQGRNTEAFF. The sequence in DNA is TGCGCCAGCAGCGCGATACAGGGAAGGAACACTGAAGCTTTCTTT.